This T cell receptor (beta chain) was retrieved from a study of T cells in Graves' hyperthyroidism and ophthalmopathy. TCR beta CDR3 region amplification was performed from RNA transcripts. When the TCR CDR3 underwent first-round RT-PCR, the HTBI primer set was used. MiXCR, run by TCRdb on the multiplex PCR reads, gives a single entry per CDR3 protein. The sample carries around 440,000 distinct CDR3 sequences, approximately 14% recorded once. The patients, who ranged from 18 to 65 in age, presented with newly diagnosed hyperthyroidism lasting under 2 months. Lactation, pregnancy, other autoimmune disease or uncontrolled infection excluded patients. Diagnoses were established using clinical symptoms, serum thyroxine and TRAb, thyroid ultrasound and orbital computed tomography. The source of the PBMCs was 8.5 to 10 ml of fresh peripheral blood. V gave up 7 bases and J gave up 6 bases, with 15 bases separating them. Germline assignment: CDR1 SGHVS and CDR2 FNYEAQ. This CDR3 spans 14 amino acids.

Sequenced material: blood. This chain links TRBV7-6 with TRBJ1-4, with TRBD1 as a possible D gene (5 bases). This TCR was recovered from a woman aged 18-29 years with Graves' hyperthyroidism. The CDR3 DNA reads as TGTGCCAGCAACAACGGGGGGTTGGATGAAAAACTGTTTTTT. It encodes CASNNGGLDEKLFF.